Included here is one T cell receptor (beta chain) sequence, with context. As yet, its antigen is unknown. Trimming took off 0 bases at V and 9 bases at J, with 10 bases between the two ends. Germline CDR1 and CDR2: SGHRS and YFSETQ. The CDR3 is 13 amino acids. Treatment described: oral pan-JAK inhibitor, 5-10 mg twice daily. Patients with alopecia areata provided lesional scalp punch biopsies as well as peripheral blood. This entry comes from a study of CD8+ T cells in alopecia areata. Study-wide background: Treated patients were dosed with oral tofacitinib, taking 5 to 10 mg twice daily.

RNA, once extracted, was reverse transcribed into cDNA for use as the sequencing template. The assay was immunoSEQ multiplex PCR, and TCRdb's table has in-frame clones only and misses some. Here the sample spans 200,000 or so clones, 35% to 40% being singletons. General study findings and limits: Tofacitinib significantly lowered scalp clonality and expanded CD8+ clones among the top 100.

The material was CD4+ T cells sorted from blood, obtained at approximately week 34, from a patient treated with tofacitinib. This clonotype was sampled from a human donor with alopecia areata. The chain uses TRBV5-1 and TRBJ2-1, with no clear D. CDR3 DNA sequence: TGCGCCAGCAGCTTGGGGCAGGCCCTTGAGCAGTTCTTC. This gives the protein CASSLGQALEQFF.